The 5 T cell receptor beta chains below all came from one sample that was sequenced in a study of blood T cell repertoires in COVID-19. Sequenced by immunoSEQ multiplex PCR; TCRdb stores in-frame clones only, minus some. There are 100,000 to 150,000 clones in the sample; 88% occur only once, and less than 2% lies in the top ten. Sequences were obtained from peripheral blood. The receptors were sampled from a human donor in a cohort sampled during active COVID-19.

This chain joins TRBV11-3 and TRBJ2-3; D might be TRBD1 (5 bases). The CDR3 is made up of 12 amino acids. V was pared by 5 bases and J by 6 bases, with 9 bases between. Looked up from germline, CDR1 is SGHNT and CDR2 is YENEEA. CDR3 in amino acids: CASSVGADTQYF. In DNA, the CDR3 is TGTGCCAGCAGCGTAGGGGCCGATACGCAGTATTTT.

V and J are TRBV9 and TRBJ2-5; TRBD2 matches 7 bases. Germline-derived CDR1 and CDR2 are SGDLS and YYNGEE. This CDR3 is built from 13 residues. The V and J ends lost 7 bases and 4 bases, in that order; junction bases with no gene match: 7. The CDR3 here is CASAAGVLETQYF. The CDR3 DNA reads as TGTGCCAGCGCGGCGGGAGTTCTAGAGACCCAGTACTTC.

The genes are TRBV7-9 and TRBJ2-7; TRBD2 matches 10 bases. The germline gives CDR1 SEHNR, CDR2 FQNEAQ (reference sequence). Unmatched junction bases numbered 9, after V lost 5 bases and J lost 2 bases. The CDR3 is 16 residues long. In DNA form, the CDR3 reads TGTGCCAGCAGCAGGTCCGGGACTAGCGATACCTACGAGCAGTACTTC. It encodes CASSRSGTSDTYEQYF.

The V gene is TRBV7-9, the J gene TRBJ1-1; maybe TRBD1 (6 bases). CDR3 length: 14 amino acids. V lost 5 bases and J lost 1, with 11 bases in between. Per germline, CDR1 SEHNR and CDR2 FQNEAQ (reference sequence). The CDR3 nucleotides read TGTGCCAGCAGCCTACAGGGCGGGAACACTGAAGCTTTCTTT. Translating it yields CASSLQGGNTEAFF.

This clone was seen only once. The gene calls are TRBV10-2 and TRBJ2-1; possible D gene TRBD2, 6 bases. The V gene lost 6 bases and the J gene lost 5 bases, with 20 bases spanning the gap. Germline-derived CDR1 and CDR2 are WSHSY and SAAADI. This CDR3 has 16 amino acids. CDR3 loop: CASRRSAGTEDNEQFF. CDR3 bases: TGCGCCAGCAGAAGATCCGCCGGGACTGAGGACAATGAGCAGTTCTTC.